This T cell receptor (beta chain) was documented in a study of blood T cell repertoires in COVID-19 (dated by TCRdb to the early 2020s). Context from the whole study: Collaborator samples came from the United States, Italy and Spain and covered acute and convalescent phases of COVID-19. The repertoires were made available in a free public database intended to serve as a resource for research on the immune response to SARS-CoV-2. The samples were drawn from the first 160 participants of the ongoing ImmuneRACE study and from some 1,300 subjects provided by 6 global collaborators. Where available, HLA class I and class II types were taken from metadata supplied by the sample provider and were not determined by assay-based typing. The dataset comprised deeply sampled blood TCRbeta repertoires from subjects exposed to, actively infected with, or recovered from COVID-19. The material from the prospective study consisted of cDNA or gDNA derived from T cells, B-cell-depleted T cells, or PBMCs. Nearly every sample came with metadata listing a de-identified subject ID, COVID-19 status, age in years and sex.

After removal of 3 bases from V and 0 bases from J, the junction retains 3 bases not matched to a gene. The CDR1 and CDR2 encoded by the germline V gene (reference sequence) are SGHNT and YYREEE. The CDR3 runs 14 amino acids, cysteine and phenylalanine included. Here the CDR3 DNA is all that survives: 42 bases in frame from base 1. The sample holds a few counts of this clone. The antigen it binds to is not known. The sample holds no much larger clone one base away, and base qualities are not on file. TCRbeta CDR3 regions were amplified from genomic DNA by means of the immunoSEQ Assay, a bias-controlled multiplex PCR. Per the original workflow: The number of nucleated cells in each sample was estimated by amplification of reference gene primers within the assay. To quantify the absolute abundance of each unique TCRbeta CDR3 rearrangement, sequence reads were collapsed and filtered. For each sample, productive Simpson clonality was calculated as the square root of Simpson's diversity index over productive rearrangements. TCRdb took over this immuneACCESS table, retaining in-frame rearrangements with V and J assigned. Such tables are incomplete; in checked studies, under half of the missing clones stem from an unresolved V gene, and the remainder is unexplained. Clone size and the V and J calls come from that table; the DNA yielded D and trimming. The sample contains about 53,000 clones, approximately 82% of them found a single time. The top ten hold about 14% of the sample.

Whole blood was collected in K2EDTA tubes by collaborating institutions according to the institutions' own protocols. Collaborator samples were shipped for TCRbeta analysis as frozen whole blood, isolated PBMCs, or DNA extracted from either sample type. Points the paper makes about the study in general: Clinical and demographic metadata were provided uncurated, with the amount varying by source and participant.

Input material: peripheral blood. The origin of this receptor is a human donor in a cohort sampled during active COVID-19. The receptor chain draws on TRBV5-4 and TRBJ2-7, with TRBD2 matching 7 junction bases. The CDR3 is CASSWGGSSYEQYF. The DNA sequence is TGTGCCAGCAGCTGGGGAGGGAGCTCCTACGAGCAGTACTTC.